This T cell receptor beta chain was retrieved from a study of CD8 T cells in ankylosing spondylitis. Overall study results and limits: What appeared characteristic of ankylosing spondylitis blood was a TCR beta motif of eight highly homologous variants.

V was pared by 4 bases and J by 6 bases, with 18 bases between. This CDR3 is 15 amino acids long. Looked up from germline, CDR1 is LGHDT and CDR2 is YNNKEL (reference sequence). In regard to this clonotype: Antigen unknown.

TCRdb fed the 5' RACE reads into MiXCR, producing one record per CDR3 protein. The table lists 670,000 or so distinct CDR3 sequences, 15% to 20% of them singletons. The J gene is TRBJ2-5, the V gene TRBV3-1; TRBD2 might be the D (7 bases). Sequenced input: blood, either unsorted or a sorted T cell fraction (not recorded which). This clonotype was sampled from a male donor with ankylosing spondylitis. The CDR3 DNA sequence: TGTGCCAGCAGCCCCGTGCTACAGGGAGGGAAGACCCAGTACTTC. As protein: CASSPVLQGGKTQYF.